In its sample, the clone carrying this T cell receptor beta chain was seen many times. Its specificity is unknown. V lost 2 bases and J lost 5, with 18 bases in between. Germline loops: CDR1 MNHEY, CDR2 SVGAGI. The CDR3 runs to 16 residues. The data belong to a study of T cells in Graves' hyperthyroidism and ophthalmopathy. Whole-study findings and limits: The model made its ophthalmopathy prediction, and onset followed a median about 5.9 months later.

It was RNA transcripts that yielded the amplified TCR beta CDR3 regions. A set of HTBI primers served as the primers for a first-round RT-PCR of the TCR CDR3. TCRdb re-derived calls from the multiplex PCR reads in MiXCR, one entry per CDR3 protein. In the table there are approximately 350,000 distinct CDR3 sequences, over 12% of which are singletons. The receptor was isolated from a woman aged 55-70 years with Graves' ophthalmopathy. The sequenced sample consisted of blood. This chain links TRBV6-5 with TRBJ1-1; weak D call: TRBD1 (5 bases). This CDR3 is CASSYGRQGGRTEAFF. The CDR3 nucleotides read TGTGCCAGCAGTTACGGTCGGCAGGGCGGGAGGACTGAAGCTTTCTTT.